The sequence of this TCR beta chain was determined in a study of blood T cell repertoires in COVID-19 (dated by TCRdb to the early 2020s). Study-level background: Collaborator samples came from the United States, Italy and Spain and covered acute and convalescent phases of COVID-19. The repertoires were released in a freely available public database intended as a resource for research on the immune response to SARS-CoV-2. The material from the prospective study consisted of cDNA or gDNA derived from T cells, B-cell-depleted T cells, or PBMCs. Samples were obtained from the ongoing ImmuneRACE study (first 160 participants) and from over 1,000 subjects provided by 6 global collaborators. HLA class I and class II types, where available, came from metadata supplied by the sample provider rather than from assay-based typing. Nearly every sample came with metadata listing a de-identified subject ID, COVID-19 status, age in years and sex. The dataset comprised deeply sampled blood TCRbeta repertoires from subjects exposed to, actively infected with, or recovered from COVID-19. Overall results and qualifications from the work: The amount of clinical and demographic metadata varied by source and participant and was provided uncurated.

Reading the germline V gene gives CDR1 SGHNT and CDR2 YENEEA. V has 4 bases trimmed and J has 5 bases trimmed; junction bases matching no gene number 10. The CDR3, from cysteine to phenylalanine, totals 17 residues. The sequence is cut down to CDR3 DNA, 51 bases in frame from base 1. Remarks on this clone: Which antigen it targets is not known. Per-base quality was not reported, and no clone a single base away is much larger than it.

TCRbeta CDR3 regions were amplified from genomic DNA using the immunoSEQ Assay, a bias-controlled multiplex PCR. The original methods were these. Nucleated cell counts per sample were estimated from amplification of reference gene primers within the assay. To quantify the absolute abundance of each unique TCRbeta CDR3 rearrangement, sequence reads were collapsed and filtered. Productive Simpson clonality was computed per sample as the square root of Simpson's diversity index over productive rearrangements. Held by TCRdb, this immuneACCESS table contains in-frame sequences only and omits some clones. Under half of the omission traces to an unresolved V gene where checked; the cause of the rest is unknown. The V and J calls and the clone size are those of that table, but D and trimming were determined from the DNA. Recorded for this sample are roughly 38,000 clones; more than 70% of them occurred a single time. 33% of the sample rests with the top ten.

Each collaborating institution followed its own protocols to collect whole blood in K2EDTA tubes. For TCRbeta analysis, collaborator samples were shipped as frozen whole blood, as isolated PBMCs, or as DNA extracted from either sample type. The specimen sequenced was peripheral blood. This chain is built from TRBV11-3 and TRBJ2-2; the junction holds 10 bases that match TRBD2. The receptor's source is a man aged 55 to 69 with acute or convalescent COVID-19. At the DNA level, the sequence is TGTGCCAGCAGCTCTTCCCCTCTAGCGGGAGTAACCGGGGAGCTGTTTTTT. It translates to CASSSSPLAGVTGELFF. Where the CDR3 stops, the reference TRBV11-3 and TRBJ2-2 genes take over; the full variable domain is EAGVVQSPRYKIIEKKQPVAFWCNPISGHNTLYWYLQNLGQGPELLIRYENEEAVDDSQLPKDRFSAERLKGVDSTLKIQPAELGDSAVYLCASSSSPLAGVTGELFFGEGSRLTVL.